The rows below give T cell receptor beta chains drawn from one sample of a study of cytomegalovirus exposure and HLA in healthy donors. Only in-frame clones appear in the TCRdb table, and some are missing; sequencing was by immunoSEQ multiplex PCR. This table holds around 220,000 clones, over 75% found once. The sample consisted of PBMCs. The receptor set was obtained from a man between 18 and 35 years old in good health and CMV-seronegative. Each CDR3 is given with its conserved first and last residue. Fields, in order: D gene, V gene, J gene, CDR3 protein, CDR3 DNA. The D gene is left open where the match is weak.

>TRBD2|TRBV7-2|TRBJ2-7
CASSSSPLAGGNYEQYF
TGTGCCAGCAGCTCCAGTCCTTTAGCGGGAGGGAACTACGAGCAGTACTTC
>-|TRBV2|TRBJ1-6
CASSGLTNSPLHF
TGTGCCAGCAGTGGCTTGACAAATTCACCCCTCCACTTT
>TRBD1|TRBV5-4|TRBJ1-2
CASSLGIDRDMSYTF
TGTGCCAGCAGCTTGGGGATCGACAGGGATATGAGCTACACCTTC
>TRBD1|TRBV27|TRBJ1-5
CASSRGQASNQPQHF
TGTGCCAGCAGCCGCGGACAGGCGAGCAATCAGCCCCAGCATTTT
>-|TRBV7-8|TRBJ1-1
CASSLVGRGRMNTEAFF
TGTGCCAGCAGCTTAGTGGGACGGGGGAGGATGAACACTGAAGCTTTCTTT
>TRBD1|TRBV18|TRBJ2-5
CASSPRDRETQYF
TGTGCCAGCTCACCGAGGGACAGAGAGACCCAGTACTTC
>-|TRBV19|TRBJ2-4
CATQEGTKNIQYF
TGTGCCACCCAGGAGGGCACCAAAAACATTCAGTACTTC
>-|TRBV7-3|TRBJ1-2
CASSPAEGQTYGYTF
TGTGCCAGCAGCCCCGCGGAGGGCCAAACCTATGGCTACACCTTC
>TRBD2|TRBV7-8|TRBJ2-3
CASSVLLAGTDTQYF
TGTGCCAGCAGCGTCTTGCTAGCGGGAACAGATACGCAGTATTTT
>TRBD1|TRBV5-8|TRBJ2-6
CASSLGQGHFDGFGANVLTF
TGTGCCAGCAGCTTGGGACAGGGGCACTTTGATGGGTTTGGGGCCAACGTCCTGACTTTC
>TRBD1|TRBV19|TRBJ1-3
CASSIGVWYRGHPSSSGNTIYF
TGTGCCAGTAGTATAGGAGTGTGGTACAGGGGGCATCCTTCCTCCTCTGGAAACACCATATATTTT